The next 20 T cell receptor beta chains were all read from a single sample in a study of CD8 T cells in ankylosing spondylitis. TCRdb re-derived calls from the 5' RACE reads in MiXCR, one entry per CDR3 protein. The repertoire has under 300,000 distinct CDR3 sequences, about 10% of them found once; the top ten carry 6% to 8%. What was sequenced was blood, either unsorted or a sorted T cell fraction (not recorded which). All receptors come from a male donor with ankylosing spondylitis or in good health (not recorded which).

The rearrangement links TRBV7-9 to TRBJ1-2, with no clear D. Germline V gene lookup returns CDR1 SEHNR and CDR2 FQNEAQ (reference sequence). This CDR3 has 13 amino acids. V lost 1 base, J lost 6 bases, and 9 bases lay in between. CDR3: CASSLEIADGYTF. The DNA of the CDR3 is TGTGCCAGCAGCTTAGAGATTGCCGATGGCTACACCTTC.

Many counts were recorded for this clonotype. V gene TRBV2 combines with J gene TRBJ2-3, with D tentatively TRBD2 (5 bases). The CDR3 has 15 residues. V dropped 6 bases and J dropped 5 bases, with 18 bases sitting between them. Germline loops: CDR1 SNHLY, CDR2 FYNNEI. The CDR3 loop reads CASRRRWRLEDTQYF. The CDR3, as DNA: TGTGCCAGCAGGCGTCGGTGGAGGCTGGAAGATACGCAGTATTTT.

This clonotype occurred many times. The V and J genes are TRBV11-2 and TRBJ1-1, with 7 positions matching TRBD1. The germline V gene encodes CDR1 SGHAT and CDR2 FQNNGV. V lost 5 bases to trimming and J lost 7 bases; unmatched junction nucleotides: 10. The CDR3 loop spans 14 amino acids. The CDR3 reads CASSHNRGRGEAFF. DNA of the CDR3: TGTGCCAGCAGCCACAACAGGGGTCGGGGTGAAGCTTTCTTT. Complete variable domain (other parts from reference TRBV11-2 and TRBJ1-1): EAGVAQSPRYKIIEKRQSVAFWCNPISGHATLYWYQQILGQGPKLLIQFQNNGVVDDSQLPKDRFSAERLKGVDSTLKIQPAKLEDSAVYLCASSHNRGRGEAFFGQGTRLTVV.

The table lists this clonotype with many counts. V and J are TRBV5-1 and TRBJ2-7; 10 bases line up with TRBD2. Germline V lookup: CDR1 SGHRS, CDR2 YFSETQ. The ends lost 3 bases at V and 2 bases at J; junction bases unmatched: 17. CDR3 length: 19 residues. This CDR3 reads CASSSLPGLATNFPYEQYF. CDR3 sequence (DNA): TGCGCCAGCAGCTCTCTACCGGGACTAGCGACCAATTTTCCCTACGAGCAGTACTTC.

In its sample, this clonotype was seen many times. The chain carries TRBV5-1 and TRBJ2-1, with 13 bases lining up with TRBD2. Germline lookup yields CDR1 SGHRS and CDR2 YFSETQ. The CDR3 has 15 amino acids. V lost 1 base to trimming and J lost 7 bases; unmatched junction nucleotides: 2. CDR3 sequence: CASSLRTSGGNEQFF. CDR3 nucleotide sequence: TGCGCCAGCAGCTTGAGGACTAGCGGGGGAAATGAGCAGTTCTTC.

The chain couples TRBV20-1 to TRBJ2-1; 12 nucleotides agree with TRBD2. V lost 2 bases to trimming and J lost 3 bases; unmatched junction nucleotides: 2. CDR3 length equals 15 residues. Germline lookup yields CDR1 DFQATT and CDR2 SNEGSKA (reference sequence). This CDR3 is CSARRTSGIYNEQFF. For the CDR3, the DNA is TGCAGTGCTAGAAGGACTAGCGGGATCTACAATGAGCAGTTCTTC.

This clonotype has at least ten counts. The chain couples TRBV5-1 to TRBJ2-1, with 9 positions matching TRBD1. V lost 6 bases, J lost 10 bases, and 8 bases stayed unmatched. Germline CDR1 is SGHRS and CDR2 is YFSETQ. The CDR3 extends over 13 amino acids. The CDR3 region has the DNA TGCGCCAGCAACCGGGACAGGGATGGGGAGCAGTTCTTC. This sequence encodes CASNRDRDGEQFF.

This clonotype was seen only a few times. V gene TRBV12-2 combines with J gene TRBJ2-1. TRBV12-2 is classified as a pseudogene. This CDR3 has 11 residues. CDR3 coding DNA: TGTGCAAGTCGCCCCCACAATGAGCAGTTCTTC. Amino acids: CASRPHNEQFF.

The table lists this clonotype with many counts. This rearrangement joins TRBV6-1 to TRBJ2-7; D is perhaps TRBD1 or TRBD2 (5 bases each). CDR1 is MNHNS, CDR2 SASEGT, per germline. The length of the CDR3 is 13 residues. V lost 4 bases, J lost 1 base, and 8 bases lay in between. The CDR3 loop reads CASSVRESYEQYF. In DNA, the CDR3 is TGTGCCAGCAGTGTCAGGGAGTCCTACGAGCAGTACTTC.

The sample holds many counts of this clonotype. This sequence joins TRBV6-1 and TRBJ2-2; D may be TRBD2 (6 bases). V was cut by 6 bases and J by 1 base, with 15 bases left in between. In germline, CDR1 is MNHNS, CDR2 SASEGT. The CDR3 covers 16 residues. CDR3 in DNA: TGTGCCAGCAGCCTTCCGGAGGGCAGGAACACCGGGGAGCTGTTTTTT. As protein: CASSLPEGRNTGELFF.

The chain is built from TRBV7-6 and TRBJ2-3; 8 nucleotides match TRBD2. The CDR3 consists of 16 residues. Losses at the gene ends were 5 bases for V and 2 bases for J; bases not matched to a gene: 9. Germline V gene lookup returns CDR1 SGHVS and CDR2 FNYEAQ. The CDR3 here is CASSRTGAGATDTQYF. The CDR3 nucleotides are TGTGCCAGCAGCCGCACTGGAGCGGGGGCCACAGATACGCAGTATTTT.

The rearrangement uses TRBV20-1 and TRBJ2-1, with 11 bases that match TRBD1. This CDR3 spans 16 amino acids. V trimming: 2 bases; J trimming: 8 bases; junction bases outside the gene matches: 11. The V gene's germline CDR1 is DFQATT and CDR2 SNEGSKA (reference sequence). The CDR3 here is CSARSGQGERVDEQFF. CDR3 bases: TGCAGTGCTAGATCGGGACAGGGGGAGAGGGTTGATGAGCAGTTCTTC.

The sample holds many counts of this clonotype. The genes are TRBV6-5 and TRBJ2-2; 9 bases agree with TRBD2. CDR1 is MNHEY, CDR2 SVGAGI, per germline. The J segment lost 4 bases and the V segment lost 4 bases, leaving 16 bases of the junction unmatched. The CDR3 has 19 amino acids. CDR3 DNA: TGTGCCAGCAGTTCCACCGCTTCGTTAGCGGGAGTTAGCACCGGGGAGCTGTTTTTT. This gives the protein CASSSTASLAGVSTGELFF.

The chain carries TRBV20-1 and TRBJ1-1; TRBD1 might be the D (5 bases). Trimming stripped 3 bases from V and 1 base from J, with 9 bases between. Germline-derived CDR1 and CDR2 are DFQATT and SNEGSKA (reference sequence). This CDR3 contains 13 residues. The CDR3 here is CSASGRANTEAFF. The CDR3 bases are TGCAGTGCTAGTGGCAGGGCGAACACTGAAGCTTTCTTT.

This clonotype was recorded at least ten times. V and J are TRBV5-1 and TRBJ1-1; D call uncertain. Trimming cost V 3 bases and J 5 bases, with 17 bases left between them. The germline gives CDR1 SGHRS, CDR2 YFSETQ. This CDR3 spans 15 amino acids. CDR3 in DNA: TGCGCCAGCAGCTCGCCCTCCGGCGTAAGGACTGAAGCTTTCTTT. It is translated as CASSSPSGVRTEAFF.

This sequence joins TRBV7-3 and TRBJ2-3; D not resolved. Germline CDR1 reads SGHTA; CDR2 reads FQGTGA. V was clipped by 4 bases and J by 4 bases, with 9 bases between them. The CDR3 runs 13 residues. Written as DNA, the CDR3 is TGTGCCAGCAGCTGGGGTAGGGCAGATACGCAGTATTTT. This translates into CASSWGRADTQYF.

This clonotype was counted only a few times. This chain uses TRBV12-3 or TRBV12-4 with TRBJ2-3; 10 bases match TRBD1. The CDR3 has 18 amino acids. The junction had 17 bases not matched to a gene; V was cut back by 7 bases and J by 4 bases. The DNA of the CDR3 is TGTGCCAGCACCAAACGGCGAGAGACAGGGGGCGCGTCAGATACGCAGTATTTT. Protein: CASTKRRETGGASDTQYF.

This clonotype was found a few times. This chain joins TRBV5-1 and TRBJ2-7; 9 nucleotides line up with TRBD1. The germline V gene encodes CDR1 SGHRS and CDR2 YFSETQ. This CDR3 contains 14 residues. V dropped 4 bases and J dropped 5; count of bases not matched to a gene: 7. The CDR3: CASSTLGQGNEQYF. CDR3 sequence (DNA): TGCGCCAGCAGCACATTGGGACAGGGTAACGAGCAGTACTTC.

This clonotype showed up many times. The V gene is TRBV5-1, the J gene TRBJ2-7; D not resolved. Germline V CDR1 and CDR2: SGHRS, YFSETQ. The CDR3 covers 15 residues. Trimming took 3 bases from V and 0 from J, leaving 13 bases between them. This CDR3 is CASSYDGRSSYEQYF. In DNA form, the CDR3 reads TGCGCCAGCAGCTATGACGGACGAAGCTCCTACGAGCAGTACTTC.

The rearrangement uses TRBV11-2 and TRBJ2-7; D possibly uses TRBD1 or TRBD2 (5 bases each). Germline V gives CDR1 SGHAT, CDR2 FQNNGV. CDR3 length: 16 amino acids. V lost 4 bases to trimming and J lost 2 bases, with 18 bases between them. CDR3 sequence: CASSSSRLGVTYEQYF. DNA for the CDR3: TGTGCCAGCAGCTCCTCCCGGTTGGGGGTTACCTACGAGCAGTACTTC.